This T cell receptor beta chain was obtained from a study of T cell clonotyping in hematopoietic cell transplantation. Study findings and constraints: At the given depth, recipient repertoires were over 97% de novo clonotypes. Higher Inverse Simpson Index values in graft donor and pretransplant recipient predicted broader posttransplant TCR diversity. Pathologically expanded recipient clonotypes increased progressively from day 30 to day 180 as diversity fell.

Using immunoSEQ multiplex PCR, the repertoire was profiled, and TCRdb retains in-frame clones only, with some absent. The sample holds approximately 7,000 clones, roughly 89% seen once. Comments on this clone: Its target is unknown.

From germline, CDR1 is SGHTA and CDR2 FQGNSA. There are 15 residues in the CDR3. V lost 7 bases to trimming and J lost 4 bases, with 19 bases between them. This TCR was recovered from a male patient aged 45-60 years who had an allogeneic stem cell transplant from a related donor, so the T cells may come from the graft donor. Some clones in this sample may be carry-over from other donors' samples. Source: PBMCs, taken 100 days after allogeneic stem cell transplant. The chain has TRBV7-2 and TRBJ1-2; D is possibly TRBD1 (6 bases). The CDR3 loop is CASNNRGGSSYGYTF. CDR3 in DNA: TGTGCCAGCAACAATAGGGGGGGCAGCAGCTATGGCTACACCTTC.